The source of this T cell receptor beta chain is a study of CD8 T cells in Susac syndrome. CDR1 LGHNA and CDR2 YNFKEQ come from the germline V gene. This CDR3 has 15 amino acids. V lost 1 base, J lost 1 base, and 11 bases lay in between. Controls were healthy donors (matched for age and sex). TEMRA cells were FACS-enriched, with CD8+ and CD4+ T cells isolated negatively. After extraction with the RNeasy kit, roughly 0.45 to 1 ug of the RNA was reverse transcribed using random hexamers. The amplification used immunoSEQ multiplex PCR on TCR beta CDR3; it spanned 54 Vbeta and 13 Jbeta. One entry per CDR3 protein results from TCRdb running MiXCR on the immunoSEQ multiplex PCR reads. The table has over 100,000 distinct CDR3 sequences, 80% to 95% seen once.

The receptor comes from a human donor in good health. The sequenced material came from CD8+ T cells from PBMCs. The V gene is TRBV4-2, the J gene TRBJ2-7; no firm D call. The CDR3 DNA is TGTGCCAGCAGCCAAGCCGACTCCGGATCCTACGAGCAGTACTTC. Its translation is CASSQADSGSYEQYF.